Reported below is one T cell receptor (beta chain). The data originate from a study of blood T cell repertoires in COVID-19. Overall study context: Samples taken during acute and convalescent COVID-19 were collected in the United States, Italy and Spain. The analysed material was cDNA or gDNA that came from T cells, B-cell-depleted T cells, or PBMCs.

As originally analysed: Reference gene primers were amplified, and this amplification served to estimate nucleated cell counts. The assay was immunoSEQ multiplex PCR, and TCRdb's table has in-frame clones only and misses some. Clonal size and the V and J genes are those of that table, whereas D and trimming came from the DNA. The sample includes about 190,000 clones, around nine tenths of them seen just once. The germline V and J ends were trimmed by 3 bases and 1 base, with 10 bases remaining between them. Per the germline V gene, CDR1 is SGHVS and CDR2 is FQNEAQ. The CDR3 loop spans 14 amino acids.

The clonotype originates from a man aged 25-40 years with acute or convalescent COVID-19. The rearrangement links TRBV7-8 to TRBJ2-7; TRBD2 might be the D (5 bases). The sample comprised peripheral blood. As DNA, the CDR3 is TGTGCCAGCAGCTTCCGTTGGGAGTCCTACGAGCAGTACTTC. This codes for CASSFRWESYEQYF.